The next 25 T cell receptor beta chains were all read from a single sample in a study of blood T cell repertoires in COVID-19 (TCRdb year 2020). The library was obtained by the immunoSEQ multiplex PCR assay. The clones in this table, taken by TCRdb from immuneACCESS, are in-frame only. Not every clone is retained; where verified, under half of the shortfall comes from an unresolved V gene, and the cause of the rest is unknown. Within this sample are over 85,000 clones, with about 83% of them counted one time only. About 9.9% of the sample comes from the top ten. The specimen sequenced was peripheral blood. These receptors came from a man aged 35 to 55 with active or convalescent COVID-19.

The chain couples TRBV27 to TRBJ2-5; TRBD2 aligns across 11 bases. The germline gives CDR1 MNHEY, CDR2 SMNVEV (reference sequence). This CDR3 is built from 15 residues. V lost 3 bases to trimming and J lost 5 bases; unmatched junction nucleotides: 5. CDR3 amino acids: CASSFLSGGAETQYF. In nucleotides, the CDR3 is TGTGCCAGCAGTTTCCTTAGCGGGGGGGCCGAGACCCAGTACTTC.

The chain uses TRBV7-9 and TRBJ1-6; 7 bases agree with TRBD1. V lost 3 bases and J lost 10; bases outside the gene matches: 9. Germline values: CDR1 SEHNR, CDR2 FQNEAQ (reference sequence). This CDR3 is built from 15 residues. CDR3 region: CASSLDRFQRSPLHF. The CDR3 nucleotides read TGTGCCAGCAGCTTGGACAGGTTTCAACGGTCACCCCTCCACTTT.

The CDR3 reads CAWSKQGADTQYF. Written as DNA, the CDR3 is TGTGCCTGGAGTAAACAGGGAGCAGATACGCAGTATTTT. The chain couples TRBV30 to TRBJ2-3; D is possibly TRBD1 (6 bases). CDR3 length equals 13 residues. Trimming took off 2 bases at V and 4 bases at J, with 10 bases between the two ends. Germline CDR1 is GTSNPN and CDR2 is SVGIG (reference sequence).

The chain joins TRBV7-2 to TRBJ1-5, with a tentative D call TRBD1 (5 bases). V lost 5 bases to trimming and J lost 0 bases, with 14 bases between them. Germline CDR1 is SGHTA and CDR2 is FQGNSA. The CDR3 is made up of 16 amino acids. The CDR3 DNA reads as TGTGCCAGCAGCGACGACAGCTTTTATAGCAATCAGCCCCAGCATTTT. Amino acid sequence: CASSDDSFYSNQPQHF.

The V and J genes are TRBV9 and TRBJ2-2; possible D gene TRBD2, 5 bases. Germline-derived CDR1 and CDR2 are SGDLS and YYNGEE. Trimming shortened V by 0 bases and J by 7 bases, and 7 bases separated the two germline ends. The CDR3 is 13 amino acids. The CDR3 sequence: CASSVGGSGELFF. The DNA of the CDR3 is TGTGCCAGCAGCGTAGGTGGGAGCGGGGAGCTGTTTTTT.

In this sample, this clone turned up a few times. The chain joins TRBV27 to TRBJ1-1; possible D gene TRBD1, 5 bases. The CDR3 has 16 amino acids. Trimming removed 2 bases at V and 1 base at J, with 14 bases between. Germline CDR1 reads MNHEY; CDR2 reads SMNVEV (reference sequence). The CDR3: CASSLRRTQGNTEAFF. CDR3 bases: TGTGCCAGCAGTTTAAGACGGACCCAGGGGAACACTGAAGCTTTCTTT.

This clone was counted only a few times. In nucleotides, the CDR3 is TGCAGCGTCTTGACAGGGGGCTTGACTGAAGCTTTCTTT. Its protein is CSVLTGGLTEAFF. The chain uses TRBV29-1 and TRBJ1-1; the match to TRBD1 covers 10 bases. Germline CDR1 is SQVTM and CDR2 is ANQGSEA. The CDR3 extends over 13 amino acids. Trimming at V came to 6 bases and at J to 5 bases, leaving 6 bases not matched to a gene.

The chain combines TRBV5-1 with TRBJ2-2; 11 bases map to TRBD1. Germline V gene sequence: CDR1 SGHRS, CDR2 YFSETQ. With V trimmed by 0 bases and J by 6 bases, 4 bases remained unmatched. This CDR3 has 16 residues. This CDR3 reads CASSLAGTGGAGELFF. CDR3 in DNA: TGCGCCAGCAGCTTGGCCGGGACAGGGGGGGCCGGGGAGCTGTTTTTT.

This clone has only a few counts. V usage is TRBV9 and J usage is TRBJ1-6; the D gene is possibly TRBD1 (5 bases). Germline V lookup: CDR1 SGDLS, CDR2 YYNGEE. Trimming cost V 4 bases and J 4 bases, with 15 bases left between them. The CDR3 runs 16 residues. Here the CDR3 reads CASSSREGVYNSPLHF. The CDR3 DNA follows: TGTGCCAGCAGCTCCAGGGAAGGGGTTTATAATTCACCCCTCCACTTT.

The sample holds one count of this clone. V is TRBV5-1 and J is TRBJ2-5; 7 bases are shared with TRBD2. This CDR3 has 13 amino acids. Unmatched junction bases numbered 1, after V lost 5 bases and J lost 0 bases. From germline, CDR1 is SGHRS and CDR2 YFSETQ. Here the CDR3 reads CASRLAYQETQYF. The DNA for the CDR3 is TGCGCCAGCAGACTAGCGTACCAAGAGACCCAGTACTTC. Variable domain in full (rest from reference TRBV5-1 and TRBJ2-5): KAGVTQTPRYLIKTRGQQVTLSCSPISGHRSVSWYQQTPGQGLQFLFEYFSETQRNKGNFPGRFSGRQFSNSRSEMNVSTLELGDSALYLCASRLAYQETQYFGPGTRLLVL.

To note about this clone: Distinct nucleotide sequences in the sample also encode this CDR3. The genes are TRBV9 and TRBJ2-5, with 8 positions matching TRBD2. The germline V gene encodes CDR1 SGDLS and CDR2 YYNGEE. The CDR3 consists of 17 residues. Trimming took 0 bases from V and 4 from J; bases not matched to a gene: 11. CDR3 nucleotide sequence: TGTGCCAGCAGCGTAGGGCGTGACGGGGGGGCCCGAGAGACCCAGTACTTC. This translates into CASSVGRDGGARETQYF.

The DNA for the CDR3 is TGTGCCAGCTCACCACCAACCGCTACCCCCGAGCAGTACTTC. Translated: CASSPPTATPEQYF. This rearrangement joins TRBV18 to TRBJ2-7; no definite D call. The CDR3 consists of 14 residues. The ends were cut back, 0 bases at V and 6 bases at J, with 12 bases in the middle. The germline V gene encodes CDR1 KGHSH and CDR2 LQKENI.

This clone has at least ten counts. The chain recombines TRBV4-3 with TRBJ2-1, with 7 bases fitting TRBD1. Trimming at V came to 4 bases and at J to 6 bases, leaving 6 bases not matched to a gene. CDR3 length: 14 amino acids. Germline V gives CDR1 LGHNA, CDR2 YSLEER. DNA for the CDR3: TGCGCCAGCAGCCGGGACAGAGTCACCAATGAGCAGTTCTTC. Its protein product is CASSRDRVTNEQFF.

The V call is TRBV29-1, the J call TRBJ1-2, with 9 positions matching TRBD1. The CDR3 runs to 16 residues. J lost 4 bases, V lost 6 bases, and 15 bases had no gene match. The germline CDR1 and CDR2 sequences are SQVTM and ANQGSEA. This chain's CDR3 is CSVLWGTGKNIYGYTF. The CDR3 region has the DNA TGCAGCGTCCTATGGGGGACAGGGAAAAACATCTATGGCTACACCTTC.

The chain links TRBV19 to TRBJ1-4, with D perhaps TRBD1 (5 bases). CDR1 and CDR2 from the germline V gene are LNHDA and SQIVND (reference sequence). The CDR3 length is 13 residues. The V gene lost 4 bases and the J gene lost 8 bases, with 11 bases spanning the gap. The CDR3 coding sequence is TGTGCCAGTAGTACAGGGTTCGGGGAAAAACTGTTTTTT. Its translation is CASSTGFGEKLFF.

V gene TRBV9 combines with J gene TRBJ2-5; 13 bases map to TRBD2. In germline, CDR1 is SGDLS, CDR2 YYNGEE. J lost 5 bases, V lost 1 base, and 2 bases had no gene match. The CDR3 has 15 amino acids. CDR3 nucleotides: TGTGCCAGCAGCGTAACTAGCGGGGGGGCGGAGACCCAGTACTTC. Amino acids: CASSVTSGGAETQYF.

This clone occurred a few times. CDR3 nucleotides: TGTGCCAGCAGGACAGGGGGTCGACCAGAGACCCAGTACTTC. Translating gives CASRTGGRPETQYF. This chain links TRBV6-5 with TRBJ2-5; 9 nucleotides line up with TRBD1. V dropped 6 bases and J dropped 4; count of bases not matched to a gene: 6. This CDR3 has 14 amino acids. Germline V gene lookup returns CDR1 MNHEY and CDR2 SVGAGI.

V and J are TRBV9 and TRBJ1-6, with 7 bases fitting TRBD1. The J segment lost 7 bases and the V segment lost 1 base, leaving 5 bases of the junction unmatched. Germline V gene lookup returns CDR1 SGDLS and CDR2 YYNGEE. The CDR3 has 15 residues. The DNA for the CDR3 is TGTGCCAGCAGCGTATCGGGACAGCAAAATTCACCCCTCCACTTT. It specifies CASSVSGQQNSPLHF.

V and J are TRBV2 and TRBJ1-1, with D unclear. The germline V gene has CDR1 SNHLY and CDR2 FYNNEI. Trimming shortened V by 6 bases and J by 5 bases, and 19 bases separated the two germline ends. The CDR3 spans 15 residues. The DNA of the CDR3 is TGTGCCAGCAGCCGAGGGCGGAGGGAAGGGACTGAAGCTTTCTTT. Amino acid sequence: CASSRGRREGTEAFF.

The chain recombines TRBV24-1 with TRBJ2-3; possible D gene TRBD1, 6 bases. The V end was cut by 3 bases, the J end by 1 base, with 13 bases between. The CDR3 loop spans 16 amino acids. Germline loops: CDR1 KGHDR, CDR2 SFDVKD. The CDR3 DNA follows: TGTGCCACCAGTGATGTAACAGGGTGGGGCACAGATACGCAGTATTTT. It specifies CATSDVTGWGTDTQYF.

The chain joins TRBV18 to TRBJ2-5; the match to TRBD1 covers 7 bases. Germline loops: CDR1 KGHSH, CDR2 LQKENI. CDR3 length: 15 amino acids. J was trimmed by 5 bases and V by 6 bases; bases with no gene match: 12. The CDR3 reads CASSRPTGKAETQYF. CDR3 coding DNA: TGTGCCAGCTCTCGCCCGACAGGGAAAGCGGAGACCCAGTACTTC.

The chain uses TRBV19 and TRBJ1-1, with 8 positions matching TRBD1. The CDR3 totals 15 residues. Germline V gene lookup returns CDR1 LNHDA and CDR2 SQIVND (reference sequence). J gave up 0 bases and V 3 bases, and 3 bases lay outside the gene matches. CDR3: CASSIRTGMNTEAFF. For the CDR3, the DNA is TGTGCCAGTAGTATCCGGACAGGGATGAACACTGAAGCTTTCTTT.

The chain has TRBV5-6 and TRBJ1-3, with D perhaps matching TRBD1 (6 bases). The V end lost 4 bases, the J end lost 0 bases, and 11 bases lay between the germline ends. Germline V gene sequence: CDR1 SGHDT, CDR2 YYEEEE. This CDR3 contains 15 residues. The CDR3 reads CASSRRQVSGNTIYF. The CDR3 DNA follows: TGTGCCAGCAGCCGCAGACAGGTCTCTGGAAACACCATATATTTT.

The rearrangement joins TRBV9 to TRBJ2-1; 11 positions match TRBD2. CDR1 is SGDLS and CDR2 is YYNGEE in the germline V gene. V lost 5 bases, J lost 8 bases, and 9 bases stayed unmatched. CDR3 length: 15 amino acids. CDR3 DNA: TGTGCCAGCAGTTTGGTGACTAGCGGGGCGGATGAGCAGTTCTTC. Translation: CASSLVTSGADEQFF. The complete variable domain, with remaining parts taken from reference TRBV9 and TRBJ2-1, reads DSGVTQTPKHLITATGQRVTLRCSPRSGDLSVYWYQQSLDQGLQFLIQYYNGEERAKGNILERFSAQQFPDLHSELNLSSLELGDSALYFCASSLVTSGADEQFFGPGTRLTVL.

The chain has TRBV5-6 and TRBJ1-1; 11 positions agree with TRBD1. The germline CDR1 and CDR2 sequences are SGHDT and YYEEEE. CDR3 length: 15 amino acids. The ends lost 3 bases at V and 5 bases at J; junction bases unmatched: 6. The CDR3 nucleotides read TGTGCCAGCAGCTGGGGTGGACAGGGGGCAACTGAAGCTTTCTTT. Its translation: CASSWGGQGATEAFF.